Below are 10 T cell receptor beta chains sequenced from a single sample in a study of beta chain features in type 1 diabetes. cDNA synthesis used the whole RNA isolate, giving expressed TCRB sequences. Profiled with immunoSEQ multiplex PCR; TCRdb holds only in-frame clones, not every one. The table has hundreds of thousands of clones, about 70% seen once; the top ten hold about 0.05%. Sequenced material: naive CD4+ T cells from blood. The receptors were sampled from a man aged 30-40 years in good health.

The rearrangement joins TRBV5-1 to TRBJ2-7; D is possibly TRBD1 or TRBD2 (5 bases each). Germline assignment: CDR1 SGHRS and CDR2 YFSETQ. The CDR3 sequence is 14 residues long. Deletions cut 4 bases from V and 7 bases from J, with 18 bases between. In DNA, the CDR3 is TGCGCCAGCAGCCCTGGGACGCCCCGGTTAGAGCAGTACTTC. As protein: CASSPGTPRLEQYF.

This clone was recorded only once. This rearrangement joins TRBV30 to TRBJ2-2; D gene ambiguous. Germline CDR1 and CDR2: GTSNPN and SVGIG (reference sequence). V was pared by 3 bases and J by 5 bases, with 10 bases between. CDR3 size: 13 residues. The chain's CDR3 is CAWSPLLTGELFF. CDR3 nucleotides: TGTGCCTGGAGCCCCCTCTTAACCGGGGAGCTGTTTTTT.

This chain connects TRBV30 to TRBJ1-2; TRBD1 might be the D (6 bases). The V gene lost 3 bases and the J gene lost 9 bases, with 14 bases spanning the gap. The CDR3 length is 12 residues. Germline-derived CDR1 and CDR2 are GTSNPN and SVGIG (reference sequence). CDR3 DNA sequence: TGTGCCTGGAGGGAGCAGGGGTATCGCTACACCTTC. This encodes CAWREQGYRYTF.

Of note for this clone: This specimen includes other DNA sequences encoding the same CDR3. The rearrangement links TRBV30 to TRBJ1-1, with D uncertain. V was shortened by 0 bases and J by 4 bases, with 3 bases between the two germline ends. This CDR3 has 11 residues. Germline CDR1 GTSNPN, CDR2 SVGIG (reference sequence). In DNA form, the CDR3 reads TGTGCCTGGAGTGTTATCACTGAAGCTTTCTTT. This encodes CAWSVITEAFF.

This chain uses TRBV6-6 with TRBJ1-1; 7 bases line up with TRBD1. Trimming took 5 bases from V and 10 from J; bases not matched to a gene: 13. This CDR3 has 14 residues. Looked up from germline, CDR1 is MNHNY and CDR2 is SVGAGI (reference sequence). The CDR3 DNA is TGTGCCAGCAGTCAGGTGACAGGGAGGACAACAGCTTTCTTT. Protein: CASSQVTGRTTAFF.

This clone was detected only a few times. The chain combines TRBV10-3 with TRBJ2-3; D uncertain. The ends were cut back, 0 bases at V and 2 bases at J, with 3 bases in the middle. The length of the CDR3 is 13 residues. Per the germline V gene, CDR1 is ENHRY and CDR2 is SYGVKD. CDR3 nucleotides: TGTGCCATCAGTGAGTCGCCCACAGATACGCAGTATTTT. Translated, it gives CAISESPTDTQYF.

The chain combines TRBV6-6 with TRBJ2-3; 9 bases line up with TRBD2. The junction had 8 bases not matched to a gene; V was cut back by 3 bases and J by 7 bases. Germline V gene lookup returns CDR1 MNHNY and CDR2 SVGAGI (reference sequence). The CDR3 is 15 residues long. CDR3: CASSYQAGGRNTQYF. CDR3 bases: TGTGCCAGCAGTTATCAAGCGGGAGGTCGAAATACGCAGTATTTT.

The chain recombines TRBV15 with TRBJ1-4; D ambiguous. Germline V gene lookup returns CDR1 LNHNV and CDR2 YYDKDF (reference sequence). CDR3 length: 16 residues. Trimming shortened V by 0 bases and J by 5 bases, and 13 bases separated the two germline ends. CDR3 region: CATSRDDWVENEKLFF. The CDR3 nucleotides read TGTGCCACCAGCAGAGATGATTGGGTAGAGAATGAAAAACTGTTTTTT. Variable domain in full (rest from reference TRBV15 and TRBJ1-4): DAMVIQNPRYQVTQFGKPVTLSCSQTLNHNVMYWYQQKSSQAPKLLFHYYDKDFNNEADTPDNFQSRRPNTSFCFLDIRSPGLGDTAMYLCATSRDDWVENEKLFFGSGTQLSVL.

The chain combines TRBV10-3 with TRBJ2-3; possible D gene TRBD2, 5 bases. The length of the CDR3 is 15 residues. Per germline, CDR1 ENHRY and CDR2 SYGVKD. Trimming shortened V by 4 bases and J by 3 bases, and 14 bases separated the two germline ends. CDR3 amino acids: CAISGGNTQTDTQYF. The CDR3 region has the DNA TGTGCCATCAGTGGAGGGAACACTCAGACAGATACGCAGTATTTT.

This clone came up a few times. This specimen includes other DNA sequences encoding the same CDR3. J is TRBJ1-5 and V is TRBV30; perhaps TRBD1 as D (6 bases). Germline V lookup: CDR1 GTSNPN, CDR2 SVGIG (reference sequence). The length of the CDR3 is 13 residues. The V end lost 1 base, the J end lost 2 bases, and 6 bases lay between the germline ends. The CDR3 DNA reads TGTGCCTGGAGTGGACAGGGCAATCAGCCCCAGCATTTT. As protein: CAWSGQGNQPQHF.